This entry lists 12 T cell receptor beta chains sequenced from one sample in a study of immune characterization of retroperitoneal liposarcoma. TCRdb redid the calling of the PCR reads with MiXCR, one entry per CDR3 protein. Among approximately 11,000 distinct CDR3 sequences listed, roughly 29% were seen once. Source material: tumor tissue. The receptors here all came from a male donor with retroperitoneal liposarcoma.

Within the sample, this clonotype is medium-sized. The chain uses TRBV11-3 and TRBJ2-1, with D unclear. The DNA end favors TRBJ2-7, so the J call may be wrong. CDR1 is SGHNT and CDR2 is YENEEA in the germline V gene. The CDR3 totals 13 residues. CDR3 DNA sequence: TGTGCCAGCAGCCCAACTGTCAGGAATGAGCAGTACTTC. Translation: CASSPTVRNEQYF.

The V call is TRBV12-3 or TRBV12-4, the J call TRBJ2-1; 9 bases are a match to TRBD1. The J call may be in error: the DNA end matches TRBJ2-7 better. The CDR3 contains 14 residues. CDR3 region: CASRGTGFPYEQYF. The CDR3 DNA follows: TGTGCCAGCAGGGGGACAGGGTTTCCCTACGAGCAGTACTTC.

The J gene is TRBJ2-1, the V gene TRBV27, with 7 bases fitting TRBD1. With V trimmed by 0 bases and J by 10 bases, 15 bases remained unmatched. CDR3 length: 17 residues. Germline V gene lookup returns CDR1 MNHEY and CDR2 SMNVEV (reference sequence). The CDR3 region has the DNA TGTGCCAGCAGTTTATCTGAGCGTCCAGGGGGATCCTACGAGCAGTTCTTC. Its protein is CASSLSERPGGSYEQFF.

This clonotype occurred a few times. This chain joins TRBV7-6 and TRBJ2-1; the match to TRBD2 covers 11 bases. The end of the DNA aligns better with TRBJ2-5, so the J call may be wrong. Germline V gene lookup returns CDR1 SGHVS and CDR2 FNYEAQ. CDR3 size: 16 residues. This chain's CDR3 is CASSSPRLAGQGTQYF. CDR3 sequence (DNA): TGTGCCAGCAGCTCTCCTCGACTAGCGGGGCAGGGGACCCAGTACTTC.

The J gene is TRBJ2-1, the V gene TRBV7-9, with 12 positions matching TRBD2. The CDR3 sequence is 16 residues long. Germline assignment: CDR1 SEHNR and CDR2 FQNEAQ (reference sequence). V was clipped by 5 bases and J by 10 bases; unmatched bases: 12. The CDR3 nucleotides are TGTGCCAGCAGCATTTCGCTGACTAGCGGGAGTTACGAGCAGTTCTTC. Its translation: CASSISLTSGSYEQFF. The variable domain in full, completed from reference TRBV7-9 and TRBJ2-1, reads DTGVSQNPRHKITKRGQNVTFRCDPISEHNRLYWYRQTLGQGPEFLTYFQNEAQLEKSRLLSDRFSAERPKGSFSTLEIQRTEQGDSAMYLCASSISLTSGSYEQFFGPGTRLTVL.

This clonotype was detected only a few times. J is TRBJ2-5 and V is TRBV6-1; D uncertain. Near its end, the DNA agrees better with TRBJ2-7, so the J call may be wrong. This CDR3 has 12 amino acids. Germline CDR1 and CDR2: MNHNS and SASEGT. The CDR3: CASSVGIHEQYF. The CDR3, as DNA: TGTGCCAGCAGTGTAGGAATCCACGAGCAGTACTTC.

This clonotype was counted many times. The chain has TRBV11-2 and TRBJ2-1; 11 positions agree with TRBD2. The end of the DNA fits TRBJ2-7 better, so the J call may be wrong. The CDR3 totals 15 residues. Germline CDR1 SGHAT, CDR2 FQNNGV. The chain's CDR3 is CASTPGTSGLNEQYF. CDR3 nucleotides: TGTGCCAGCACCCCCGGGACTAGCGGACTCAATGAGCAGTACTTC.

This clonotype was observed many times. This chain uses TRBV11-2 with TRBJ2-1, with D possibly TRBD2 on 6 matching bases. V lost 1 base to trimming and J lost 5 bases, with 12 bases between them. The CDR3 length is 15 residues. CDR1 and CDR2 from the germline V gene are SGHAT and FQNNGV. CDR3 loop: CASSLGGTFNNEQFF. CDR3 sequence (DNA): TGTGCCAGCAGCTTAGGCGGGACTTTTAACAATGAGCAGTTCTTC.

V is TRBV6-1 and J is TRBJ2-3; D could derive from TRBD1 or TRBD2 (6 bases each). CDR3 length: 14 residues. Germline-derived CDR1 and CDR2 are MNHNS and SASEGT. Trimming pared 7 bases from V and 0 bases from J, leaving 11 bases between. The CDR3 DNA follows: TGTGCCAGCATTACGGGGGCTAGCACAGATACGCAGTATTTT. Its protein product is CASITGASTDTQYF.

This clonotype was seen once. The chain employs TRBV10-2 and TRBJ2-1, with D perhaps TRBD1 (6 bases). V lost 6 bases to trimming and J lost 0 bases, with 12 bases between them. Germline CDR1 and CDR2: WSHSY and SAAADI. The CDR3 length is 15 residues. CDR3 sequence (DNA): TGCGCCAGCAGACAGGGCCCTAGCTCCTACAATGAGCAGTTCTTC. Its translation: CASRQGPSSYNEQFF.

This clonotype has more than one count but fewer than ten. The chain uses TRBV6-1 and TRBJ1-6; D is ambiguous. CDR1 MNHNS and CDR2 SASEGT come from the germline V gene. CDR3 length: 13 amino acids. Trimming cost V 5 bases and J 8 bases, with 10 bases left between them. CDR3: CASSPTSYSPLHF. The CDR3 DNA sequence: TGTGCCAGCAGTCCTACTTCATATTCACCCCTCCACTTT.

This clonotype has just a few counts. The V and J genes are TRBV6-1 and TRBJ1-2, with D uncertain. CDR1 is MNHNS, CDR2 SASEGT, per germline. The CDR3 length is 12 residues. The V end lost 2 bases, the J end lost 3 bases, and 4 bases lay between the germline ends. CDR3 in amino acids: CASSETHYGYTF. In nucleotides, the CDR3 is TGTGCCAGCAGTGAAACACACTATGGCTACACCTTC.